The 16 T cell receptor beta chains in this list originate from one sample, sequenced in a study of CXCR3-negative and CXCR3-positive naive CD8 T cells. Study-wide points: Higher TRB CDR3 hydrophobicity marked CXCR3-positive naive cells relative to CXCR3-negative naive cells.

Preparation of TRB cDNA libraries relied on 5' RACE carrying UMI labels. TCRdb reprocessed the 5' RACE reads and reports one entry per CDR3 protein, with no DNA. This sample's table reports fewer than 90,000 distinct CDR3 sequences. No antigens are known for them. Material: naive CXCR3+ CD8+ T cells from blood. Subset noted: CD45RO-CCR7+CD27+CD95- naive CD8+ T cells expressing CXCR3 (TNR3+). All receptors come from a human donor in good health. Some clones in this sample may be carry-over from other donors' samples.

J is TRBJ1-1 and V is TRBV28; the TCRdb call, TRBD1, lacks DNA for checking. The CDR3 extends over 14 amino acids. The germline V gene encodes CDR1 MDHEN and CDR2 SYDVKM. The CDR3 sequence is CASRLYRENTEAFF.

This rearrangement joins TRBV4-1 to TRBJ2-7; TCRdb outputs TRBD2, but without DNA this stays unchecked. The CDR3 is 12 amino acids. Germline lookup yields CDR1 MGHRA and CDR2 YSYEKL. This CDR3 is CASSQVGGEQYF.

The chain carries TRBV7-9 and TRBJ2-3; TCRdb selects TRBD1, and the lack of DNA leaves this call unchecked. Germline assignment: CDR1 SEHNR and CDR2 FQNEAQ (reference sequence). The CDR3 covers 12 residues. CDR3 amino acids: CASSFVPDTQYF.

The chain combines TRBV7-9 with TRBJ2-7; lacking DNA, the TRBD2 call made by TCRdb goes unchecked. The CDR3 extends over 14 amino acids. Germline V gene data show CDR1 as SEHNR and CDR2 as FQNEAQ (reference sequence). The CDR3 sequence is CASSLGGTSYEQYF.

The chain uses TRBV28 and TRBJ1-4; TCRdb selects TRBD1, and the lack of DNA leaves this call unchecked. In germline, CDR1 is MDHEN, CDR2 SYDVKM. This CDR3 is built from 16 residues. CDR3 residues: CASGQSLFPTNEKLFF.

This chain joins TRBV30 and TRBJ2-1. This CDR3 spans 14 amino acids. Germline V gene lookup returns CDR1 GTSNPN and CDR2 SVGIG (reference sequence). The CDR3 loop is CAWSVWDSYNEQFF.

V is TRBV10-3 and J is TRBJ2-2; the D call of TRBD2 rests on TCRdb alone, since no DNA is present to check it. Looked up from germline, CDR1 is ENHRY and CDR2 is SYGVKD. The CDR3 is 16 residues long. The CDR3 protein is CAISESSGGATGELFF.

The rearrangement joins TRBV7-2 to TRBJ1-1; no DNA is available, so the TRBD1 call from TCRdb remains unchecked. Germline V gene lookup returns CDR1 SGHTA and CDR2 FQGNSA. The CDR3 extends over 12 amino acids. The CDR3 spells CASSQYRDEAFF.

The V and J genes are TRBV28 and TRBJ1-2; the D gene TCRdb calls, TRBD1, cannot be checked with no DNA. This CDR3 contains 14 residues. Germline V gene sequence: CDR1 MDHEN, CDR2 SYDVKM. The CDR3 here is CASSRTGTSEGYTF.

The chain has TRBV20-1 and TRBJ2-7; TCRdb's D call of TRBD1 is untestable without DNA. CDR1 is DFQATT and CDR2 is SNEGSKA in the germline V gene (reference sequence). The CDR3 spans 13 residues. This chain's CDR3 is CSVEILGDYEQYF.

The chain has TRBV6-2 or TRBV6-3 and TRBJ2-3. Germline V gene sequence: CDR1 MNHEY, CDR2 SVGEGT. The CDR3 totals 21 residues. CDR3 in amino acids: CASSYSISLLAGSRRTDTQYF.

The chain uses TRBV6-5 and TRBJ1-1. This CDR3 contains 17 residues. Germline-derived CDR1 and CDR2 are MNHEY and SVGAGI. The CDR3 reads CASSYVLTSGKNTEAFF.

The genes are TRBV7-2 and TRBJ2-7; TCRdb reports TRBD1, a call that lacks DNA to check it against. This CDR3 has 14 residues. Germline assignment: CDR1 SGHTA and CDR2 FQGNSA. The CDR3: CASSLAPATYEQYF. Filled out from reference TRBV7-2 and TRBJ2-7, the complete variable domain reads GAGVSQSPSNKVTEKGKDVELRCDPISGHTALYWYRQSLGQGLEFLIYFQGNSAPDKSGLPSDRFSAERTGGSVSTLTIQRTQQEDSAVYLCASSLAPATYEQYFGPGTRLTVT.

The chain uses TRBV6-5 and TRBJ2-7. CDR1 and CDR2 from the germline V gene are MNHEY and SVGAGI. This CDR3 spans 13 amino acids. CDR3 sequence reads: CASSYSGRSEQYF.

This chain links TRBV5-1 with TRBJ2-2; as DNA is missing, the TRBD2 call by TCRdb cannot be tested. The germline CDR1 and CDR2 sequences are SGHRS and YFSETQ. The length of the CDR3 is 17 residues. This chain's CDR3 is CASSSHGGSLNTGELFF.

V is TRBV28 and J is TRBJ2-5. The CDR3 spans 15 residues. Germline assignment: CDR1 MDHEN and CDR2 SYDVKM. The CDR3 reads CASSPFEAIGETQYF.